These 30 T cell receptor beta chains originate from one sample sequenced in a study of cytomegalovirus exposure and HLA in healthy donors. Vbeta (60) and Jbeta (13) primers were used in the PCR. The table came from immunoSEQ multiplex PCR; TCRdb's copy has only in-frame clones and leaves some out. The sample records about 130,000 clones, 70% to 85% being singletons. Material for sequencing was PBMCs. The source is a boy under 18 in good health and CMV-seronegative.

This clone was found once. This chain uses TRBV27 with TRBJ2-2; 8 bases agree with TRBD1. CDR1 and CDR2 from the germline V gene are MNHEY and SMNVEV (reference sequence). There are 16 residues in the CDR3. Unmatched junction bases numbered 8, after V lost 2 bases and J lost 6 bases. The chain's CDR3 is CASSLDQGARSGELFF. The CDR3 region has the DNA TGTGCCAGCAGTTTAGATCAGGGGGCGCGATCCGGGGAGCTGTTTTTT.

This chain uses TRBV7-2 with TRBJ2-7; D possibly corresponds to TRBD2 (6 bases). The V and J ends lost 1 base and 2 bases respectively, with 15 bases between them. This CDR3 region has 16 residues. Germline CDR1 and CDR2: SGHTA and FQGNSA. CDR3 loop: CASSLGAGGLAYEQYF. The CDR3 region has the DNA TGTGCCAGCAGCTTAGGAGCCGGGGGTCTGGCCTACGAGCAGTACTTC.

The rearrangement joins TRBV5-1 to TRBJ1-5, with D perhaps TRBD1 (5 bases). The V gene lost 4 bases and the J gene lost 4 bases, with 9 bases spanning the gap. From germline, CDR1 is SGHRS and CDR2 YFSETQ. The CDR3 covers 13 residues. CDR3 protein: CASSIQGNQPQHF. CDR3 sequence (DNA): TGCGCCAGCAGCATCCAGGGTAATCAGCCCCAGCATTTT.

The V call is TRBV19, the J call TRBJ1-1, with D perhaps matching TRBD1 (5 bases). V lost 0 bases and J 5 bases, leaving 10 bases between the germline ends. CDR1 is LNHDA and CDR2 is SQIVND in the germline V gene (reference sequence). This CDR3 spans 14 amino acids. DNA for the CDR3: TGTGCCAGTAGTATAGACAGGGCAGGTACTGAAGCTTTCTTT. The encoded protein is CASSIDRAGTEAFF. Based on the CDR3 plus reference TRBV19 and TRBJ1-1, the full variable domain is DGGITQSPKYLFRKEGQNVTLSCEQNLNHDAMYWYRQDPGQGLRLIYYSQIVNDFQKGDIAEGYSVSREKKESFPLTVTSAQKNPTAFYLCASSIDRAGTEAFFGQGTRLTVV.

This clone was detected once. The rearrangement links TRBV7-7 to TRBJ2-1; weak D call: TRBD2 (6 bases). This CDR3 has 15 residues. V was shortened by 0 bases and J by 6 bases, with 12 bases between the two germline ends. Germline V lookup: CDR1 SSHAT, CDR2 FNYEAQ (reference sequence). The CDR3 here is CASSLAPGGSNEQFF. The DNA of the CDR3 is TGTGCCAGCAGCTTAGCCCCAGGAGGGTCCAATGAGCAGTTCTTC.

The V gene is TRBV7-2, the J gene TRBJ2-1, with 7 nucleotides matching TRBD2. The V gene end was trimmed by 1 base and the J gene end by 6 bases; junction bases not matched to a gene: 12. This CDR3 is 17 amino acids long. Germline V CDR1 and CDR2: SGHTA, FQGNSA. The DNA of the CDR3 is TGTGCCAGCAGCTTAGGGGTTGGCGGGGGAGTGGGCAATGAGCAGTTCTTC. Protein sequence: CASSLGVGGGVGNEQFF. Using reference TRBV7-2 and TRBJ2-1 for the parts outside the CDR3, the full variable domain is GAGVSQSPSNKVTEKGKDVELRCDPISGHTALYWYRQSLGQGLEFLIYFQGNSAPDKSGLPSDRFSAERTGGSVSTLTIQRTQQEDSAVYLCASSLGVGGGVGNEQFFGPGTRLTVL.

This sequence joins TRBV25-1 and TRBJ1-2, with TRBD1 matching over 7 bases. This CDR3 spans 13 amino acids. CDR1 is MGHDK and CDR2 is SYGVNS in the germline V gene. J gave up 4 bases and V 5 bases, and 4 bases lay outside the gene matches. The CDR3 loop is CASSRDRVYGYTF. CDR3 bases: TGTGCCAGCAGTCGGGACAGAGTCTATGGCTACACCTTC.

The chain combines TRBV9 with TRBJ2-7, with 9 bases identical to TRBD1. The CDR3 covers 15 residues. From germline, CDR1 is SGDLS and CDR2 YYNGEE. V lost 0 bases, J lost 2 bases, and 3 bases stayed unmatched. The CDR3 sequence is CASSVGTGDTYEQYF. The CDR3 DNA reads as TGTGCCAGCAGCGTAGGGACAGGGGACACCTACGAGCAGTACTTC.

The CDR3 DNA sequence: TGTGCCAGCAGCGGTGGACCCCATGGGCTAGCGGGAGCAACAGATACGCAGTATTTT. Its protein product is CASSGGPHGLAGATDTQYF. The V and J genes are TRBV5-4 and TRBJ2-3; 10 nucleotides agree with TRBD2. The CDR3 covers 19 residues. The V gene's germline CDR1 is SGHNT and CDR2 YYREEE (reference sequence). V shed 4 bases, J shed 3 bases, and the junction held 17 bases outside the gene matches. The full variable domain, its missing parts supplied by reference TRBV5-4 and TRBJ2-3, is ETGVTQSPTHLIKTRGQQVTLRCSSQSGHNTVSWYQQALGQGPQFIFQYYREEENGRGNFPPRFSGLQFPNYSSELNVNALELDDSALYLCASSGGPHGLAGATDTQYFGPGTRLTVL.

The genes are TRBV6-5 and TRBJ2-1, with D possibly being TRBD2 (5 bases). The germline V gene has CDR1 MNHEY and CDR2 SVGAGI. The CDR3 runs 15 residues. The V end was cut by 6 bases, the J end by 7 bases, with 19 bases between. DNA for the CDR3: TGTGCCAGCAGCGTCACCCCGGGATTTAATAATGAGCAGTTCTTC. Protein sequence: CASSVTPGFNNEQFF.

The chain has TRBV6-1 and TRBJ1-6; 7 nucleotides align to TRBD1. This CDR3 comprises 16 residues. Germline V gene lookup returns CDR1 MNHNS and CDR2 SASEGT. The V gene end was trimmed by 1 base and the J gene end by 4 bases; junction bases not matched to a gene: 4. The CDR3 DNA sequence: TGTGCCAGCAGTGAAGGACAGGGCCCTTATAATTCACCCCTCCACTTT. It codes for CASSEGQGPYNSPLHF.

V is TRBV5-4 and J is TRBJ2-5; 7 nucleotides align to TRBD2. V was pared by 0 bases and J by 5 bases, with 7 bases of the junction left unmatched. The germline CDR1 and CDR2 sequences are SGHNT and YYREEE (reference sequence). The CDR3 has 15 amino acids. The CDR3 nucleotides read TGTGCCAGCAGCTTGGACCGCGGGAGTGCCGAGACCCAGTACTTC. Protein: CASSLDRGSAETQYF. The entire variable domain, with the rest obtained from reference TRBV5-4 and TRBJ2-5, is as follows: ETGVTQSPTHLIKTRGQQVTLRCSSQSGHNTVSWYQQALGQGPQFIFQYYREEENGRGNFPPRFSGLQFPNYSSELNVNALELDDSALYLCASSLDRGSAETQYFGPGTRLLVL.

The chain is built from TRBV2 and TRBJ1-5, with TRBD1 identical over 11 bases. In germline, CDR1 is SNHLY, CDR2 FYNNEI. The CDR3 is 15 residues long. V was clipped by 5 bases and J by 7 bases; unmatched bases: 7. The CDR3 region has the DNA TGTGCCAGCAGTCCCGGGACAGGGGGAAACCAGCCCCAGCATTTT. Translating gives CASSPGTGGNQPQHF.

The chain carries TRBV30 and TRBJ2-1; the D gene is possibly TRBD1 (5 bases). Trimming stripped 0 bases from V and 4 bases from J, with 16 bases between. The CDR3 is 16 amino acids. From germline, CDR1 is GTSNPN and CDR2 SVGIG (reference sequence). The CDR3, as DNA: TGTGCCTGGAGTGTACAAAGGGGTATGAGGTACAATGAGCAGTTCTTC. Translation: CAWSVQRGMRYNEQFF.

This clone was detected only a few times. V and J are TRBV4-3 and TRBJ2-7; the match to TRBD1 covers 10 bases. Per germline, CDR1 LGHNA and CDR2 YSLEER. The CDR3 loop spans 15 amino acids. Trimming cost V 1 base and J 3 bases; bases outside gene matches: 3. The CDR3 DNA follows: TGCGCCAGCAGCCAAGGGACAGGGGGTTACTACGAGCAGTACTTC. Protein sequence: CASSQGTGGYYEQYF.

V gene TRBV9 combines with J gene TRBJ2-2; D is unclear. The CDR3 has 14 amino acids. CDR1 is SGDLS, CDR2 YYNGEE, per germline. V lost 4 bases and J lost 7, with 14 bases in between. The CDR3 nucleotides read TGTGCCAGCAGCCCCCACATAGAGGACGGGGAGCTGTTTTTT. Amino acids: CASSPHIEDGELFF.

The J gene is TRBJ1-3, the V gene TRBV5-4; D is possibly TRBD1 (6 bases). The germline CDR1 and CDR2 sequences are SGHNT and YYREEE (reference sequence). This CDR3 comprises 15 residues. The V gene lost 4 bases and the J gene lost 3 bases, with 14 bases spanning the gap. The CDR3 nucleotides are TGTGCCAGCAGCATACAGGGTATTGGTGGAAACACCATATATTTT. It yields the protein CASSIQGIGGNTIYF. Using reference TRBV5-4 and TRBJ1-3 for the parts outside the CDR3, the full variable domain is ETGVTQSPTHLIKTRGQQVTLRCSSQSGHNTVSWYQQALGQGPQFIFQYYREEENGRGNFPPRFSGLQFPNYSSELNVNALELDDSALYLCASSIQGIGGNTIYFGEGSWLTVV.

CDR3 sequence: CASSEGRNTEAFF. The DNA of the CDR3 is TGTGCCAGCAGTGAGGGGCGGAACACTGAAGCTTTCTTT. J is TRBJ1-1 and V is TRBV6-4; possibly TRBD1 for D (5 bases). The CDR3 has 13 residues. CDR1 and CDR2 (germline): MRHNA, SNTAGT. V lost 3 bases and J 1 base, leaving 6 bases between the germline ends.

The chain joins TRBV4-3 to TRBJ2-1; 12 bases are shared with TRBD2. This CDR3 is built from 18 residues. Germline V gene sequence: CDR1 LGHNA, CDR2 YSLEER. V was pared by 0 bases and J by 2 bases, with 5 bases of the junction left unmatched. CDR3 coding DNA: TGCGCCAGCAGCCAAGAAAAGACTAGCGGGAGCGCCTACAATGAGCAGTTCTTC. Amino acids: CASSQEKTSGSAYNEQFF.

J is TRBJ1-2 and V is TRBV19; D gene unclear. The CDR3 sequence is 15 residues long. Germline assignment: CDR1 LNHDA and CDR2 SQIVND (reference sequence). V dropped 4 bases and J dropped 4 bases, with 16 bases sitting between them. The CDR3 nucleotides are TGTGCCAGTAGTACACGACGAAGGGAGAGCTATGGCTACACCTTC. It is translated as CASSTRRRESYGYTF.

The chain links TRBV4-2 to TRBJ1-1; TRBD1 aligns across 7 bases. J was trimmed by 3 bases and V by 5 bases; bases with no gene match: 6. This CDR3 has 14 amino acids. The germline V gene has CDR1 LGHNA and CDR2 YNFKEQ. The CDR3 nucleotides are TGTGCCAGCAGCACACGAACAGGGGACACTGAAGCTTTCTTT. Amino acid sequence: CASSTRTGDTEAFF.

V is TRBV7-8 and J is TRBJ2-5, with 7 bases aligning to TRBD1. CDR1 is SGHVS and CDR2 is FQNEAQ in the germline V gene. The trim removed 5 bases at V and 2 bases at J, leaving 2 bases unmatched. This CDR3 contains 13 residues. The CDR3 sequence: CASSRDRQETQYF. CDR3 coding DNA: TGTGCCAGCAGCCGGGACAGACAAGAGACCCAGTACTTC.

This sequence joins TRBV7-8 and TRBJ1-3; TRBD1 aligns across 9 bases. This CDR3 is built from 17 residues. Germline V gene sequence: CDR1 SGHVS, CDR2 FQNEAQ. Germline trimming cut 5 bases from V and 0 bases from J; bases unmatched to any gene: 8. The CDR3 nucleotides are TGTGCCAGCAGCCCGGACAGGGGCCCAAACTCTGGAAACACCATATATTTT. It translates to CASSPDRGPNSGNTIYF.

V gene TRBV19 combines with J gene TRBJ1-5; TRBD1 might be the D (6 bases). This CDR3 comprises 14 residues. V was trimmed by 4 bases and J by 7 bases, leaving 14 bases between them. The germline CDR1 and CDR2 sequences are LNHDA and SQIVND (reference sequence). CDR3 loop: CASSTNGQIQPQHF. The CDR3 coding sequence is TGTGCCAGTAGTACCAACGGACAGATACAGCCCCAGCATTTT.

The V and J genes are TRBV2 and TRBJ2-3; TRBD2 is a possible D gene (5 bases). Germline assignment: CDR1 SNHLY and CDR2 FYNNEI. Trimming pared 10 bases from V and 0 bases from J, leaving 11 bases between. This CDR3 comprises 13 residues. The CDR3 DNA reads TGTGCCATCAAGACGGGGAGCACAGATACGCAGTATTTT. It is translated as CAIKTGSTDTQYF.

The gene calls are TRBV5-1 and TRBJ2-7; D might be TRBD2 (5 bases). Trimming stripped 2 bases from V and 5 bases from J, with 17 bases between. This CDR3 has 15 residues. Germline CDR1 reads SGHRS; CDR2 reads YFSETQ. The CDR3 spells CASSLAEGVVHEQYF. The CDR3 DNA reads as TGCGCCAGCAGCTTAGCCGAGGGTGTAGTCCACGAGCAGTACTTC.

Here the CDR3 reads CASSQEYSYEQYF. DNA for the CDR3: TGCGCCAGCAGCCAAGAGTATTCCTACGAGCAGTACTTC. The chain links TRBV4-1 to TRBJ2-7, with D hard to call. Looked up from germline, CDR1 is MGHRA and CDR2 is YSYEKL. V lost 0 bases, J lost 1 base, and 4 bases lay in between. This CDR3 is built from 13 residues.

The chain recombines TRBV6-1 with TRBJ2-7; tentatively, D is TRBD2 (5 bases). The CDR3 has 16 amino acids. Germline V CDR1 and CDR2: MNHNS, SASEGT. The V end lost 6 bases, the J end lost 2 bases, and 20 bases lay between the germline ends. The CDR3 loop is CASSELATRRTYEQYF. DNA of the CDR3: TGTGCCAGCAGCGAACTCGCGACAAGGAGGACCTACGAGCAGTACTTC.

The CDR3: CASSVGGNNQPQHF. The DNA of the CDR3 is TGTGCCAGCAGCGTCGGAGGGAATAATCAGCCCCAGCATTTT. The J gene is TRBJ1-5, the V gene TRBV9; no definite D call. CDR3 length: 14 amino acids. In germline, CDR1 is SGDLS, CDR2 YYNGEE. V lost 2 bases and J lost 4, with 10 bases in between.

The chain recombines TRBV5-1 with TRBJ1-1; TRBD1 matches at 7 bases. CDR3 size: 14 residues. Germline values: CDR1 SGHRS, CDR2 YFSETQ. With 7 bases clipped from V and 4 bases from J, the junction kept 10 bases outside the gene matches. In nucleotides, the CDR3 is TGCGCCAGCTCCCTCGGGACAGTTCGCACTGAAGCTTTCTTT. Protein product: CASSLGTVRTEAFF.